This is a list of T cell receptor beta chains from one sample in a study of T-cell memory formation after mild COVID-19. TCRdb passed the 5' RACE reads through MiXCR, listing each CDR3 protein once. The repertoire consists of about 390,000 distinct CDR3 sequences, with 16% occurring once and the leading ten covering 20% to 25%. Sequenced material: PBMCs or a T cell subset sorted from them (not recorded which). These receptors came from a man in his late teens or twenties who had mild COVID-19 (a few samples of this study predate the infection). Cell type and time point are not known. Each CDR3 is given with its conserved first and last residue. The order of the fields is J gene, clone size, D gene, V gene, CDR3 protein, CDR3 DNA. A D gene is named only where the DNA matches it firmly. Only part of the rows carry a size: once, few, many, or a class if the clone is expanded.

j_call: TRBJ1-1; clone_size: few; d_call: TRBD1; v_call: TRBV20-1; cdr3_aa: CSARRDRDPEAFF; cdr3_nt: TGCAGTGCTAGGCGAGACAGGGACCCTGAAGCTTTCTTT
j_call: TRBJ2-1; clone_size: many; d_call: TRBD1; v_call: TRBV12-3/TRBV12-4; cdr3_aa: CASSYDRVAYNEQFF; cdr3_nt: TGTGCCAGCAGCTATGACAGGGTTGCCTACAATGAGCAGTTCTTC
j_call: TRBJ1-1; clone_size: -; d_call: -; v_call: TRBV2; cdr3_aa: CASSVLFSAEAFF; cdr3_nt: TGTGCCAGCAGTGTACTTTTTAGCGCTGAAGCTTTCTTT
j_call: TRBJ2-7; clone_size: many; d_call: TRBD1; v_call: TRBV6-5; cdr3_aa: CASSPTIYRRDRGHEQYF; cdr3_nt: TGTGCCAGCAGTCCGACCATATACCGCCGGGACAGGGGGCACGAGCAGTACTTC
j_call: TRBJ1-1; clone_size: few; d_call: -; v_call: TRBV10-3; cdr3_aa: CAIRVDRDQGTEAFF; cdr3_nt: TGTGCCATCAGGGTGGACCGGGACCAAGGCACTGAAGCTTTCTTT
j_call: TRBJ1-3; clone_size: medium-sized; d_call: -; v_call: TRBV6-6; cdr3_aa: CASRPGNTIYF; cdr3_nt: TGTGCCAGCAGGCCAGGAAACACCATATATTTT
j_call: TRBJ2-5; clone_size: few; d_call: -; v_call: TRBV28; cdr3_aa: CASRQGEETQYF; cdr3_nt: TGTGCCAGCAGACAAGGGGAGGAGACCCAGTACTTC
j_call: TRBJ2-3; clone_size: -; d_call: -; v_call: TRBV5-4; cdr3_aa: CASSPELPGLGTDTQYF; cdr3_nt: TGTGCCAGCAGCCCAGAGCTCCCGGGACTCGGCACGGATACGCAGTATTTT
j_call: TRBJ2-2; clone_size: many; d_call: -; v_call: TRBV7-3; cdr3_aa: CASSRTPLNTGELFF; cdr3_nt: TGTGCCAGCAGCCGGACACCGTTGAACACCGGGGAGCTGTTTTTT
j_call: TRBJ2-7; clone_size: few; d_call: -; v_call: TRBV7-2; cdr3_aa: CASSPPLGAYEQYF; cdr3_nt: TGTGCCAGCAGCCCGCCTCTGGGGGCCTACGAGCAGTACTTC
j_call: TRBJ1-2; clone_size: -; d_call: -; v_call: TRBV28; cdr3_aa: CASSLALWASGDGGYTF; cdr3_nt: TGTGCCAGCAGTTTAGCTCTGTGGGCGTCAGGGGACGGGGGATACACCTTC
j_call: TRBJ2-2; clone_size: -; d_call: -; v_call: TRBV7-2; cdr3_aa: CASSLAPGVGTGELFF; cdr3_nt: TGTGCCAGCAGCTTAGCGCCGGGGGTGGGCACCGGGGAGCTGTTTTTT
j_call: TRBJ2-7; clone_size: few; d_call: -; v_call: TRBV7-9; cdr3_aa: CASSARQRHYF; cdr3_nt: TGTGCCAGCAGCGCTAGACAGAGGCATTACTTC
j_call: TRBJ2-2; clone_size: -; d_call: -; v_call: TRBV6-6; cdr3_aa: CASSYSWGYTGELFF; cdr3_nt: TGTGCCAGCAGTTACTCGTGGGGGTACACCGGGGAGCTGTTTTTT
j_call: TRBJ2-1; clone_size: -; d_call: -; v_call: TRBV7-2; cdr3_aa: CASSPRNRLNNEQFF; cdr3_nt: TGTGCCAGCAGCCCCCGTAATAGACTAAACAATGAGCAGTTCTTC
j_call: TRBJ2-1; clone_size: -; d_call: TRBD1; v_call: TRBV5-1; cdr3_aa: CASSRDRDPDEQFF; cdr3_nt: TGCGCCAGCAGCCGGGACAGGGATCCGGATGAGCAGTTCTTC
j_call: TRBJ1-5; clone_size: -; d_call: -; v_call: TRBV12-3/TRBV12-4; cdr3_aa: CASREQGTNQPQHF; cdr3_nt: TGTGCCAGCAGAGAACAGGGTACGAATCAGCCCCAGCATTTT
j_call: TRBJ2-5; clone_size: many; d_call: -; v_call: TRBV7-2; cdr3_aa: CASSFEYQETQYF; cdr3_nt: TGTGCCAGCAGCTTTGAGTACCAAGAGACCCAGTACTTC
j_call: TRBJ1-5; clone_size: few; d_call: TRBD1; v_call: TRBV9; cdr3_aa: CASSETGAFNQPQHF; cdr3_nt: TGTGCCAGCAGCGAAACAGGGGCCTTCAATCAGCCCCAGCATTTT
j_call: TRBJ2-2; clone_size: few; d_call: TRBD2; v_call: TRBV12-3/TRBV12-4; cdr3_aa: CASTTSGKTGELFF; cdr3_nt: TGTGCCAGCACTACTAGCGGAAAAACCGGGGAGCTGTTTTTT
j_call: TRBJ1-1; clone_size: few; d_call: TRBD1; v_call: TRBV28; cdr3_aa: CASSFLGDSNTEAFF; cdr3_nt: TGTGCCAGCAGTTTTCTCGGGGACAGCAACACTGAAGCTTTCTTT
j_call: TRBJ1-5; clone_size: many; d_call: -; v_call: TRBV18; cdr3_aa: CASSPSAGLINQPQHF; cdr3_nt: TGTGCCAGCTCACCATCGGCAGGGCTCATCAATCAGCCCCAGCATTTT
j_call: TRBJ2-3; clone_size: few; d_call: TRBD1; v_call: TRBV7-3; cdr3_aa: CASSYMTGKTDTQYF; cdr3_nt: TGTGCCAGCAGTTATATGACAGGGAAAACAGATACGCAGTATTTT
j_call: TRBJ2-2; clone_size: -; d_call: -; v_call: TRBV12-3/TRBV12-4; cdr3_aa: CASSLAHTGELFF; cdr3_nt: TGTGCCAGCAGTTTGGCTCACACCGGGGAGCTGTTTTTT
j_call: TRBJ2-1; clone_size: -; d_call: -; v_call: TRBV4-3; cdr3_aa: CASSQEWGRYNEQFF; cdr3_nt: TGCGCCAGCAGCCAAGAATGGGGCAGATACAATGAGCAGTTCTTC